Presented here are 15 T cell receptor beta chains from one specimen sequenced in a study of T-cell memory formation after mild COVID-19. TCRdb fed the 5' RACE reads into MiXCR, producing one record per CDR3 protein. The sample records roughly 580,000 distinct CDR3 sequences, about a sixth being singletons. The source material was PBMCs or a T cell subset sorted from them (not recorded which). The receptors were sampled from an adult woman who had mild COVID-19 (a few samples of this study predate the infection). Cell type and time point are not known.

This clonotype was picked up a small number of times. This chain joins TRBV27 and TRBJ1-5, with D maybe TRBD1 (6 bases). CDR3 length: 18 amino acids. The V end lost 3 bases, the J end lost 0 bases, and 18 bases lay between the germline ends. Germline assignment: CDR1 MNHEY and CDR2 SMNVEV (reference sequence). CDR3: CASSFSGGLGNSNQPQHF. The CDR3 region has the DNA TGTGCCAGCAGTTTTTCCGGGGGGCTAGGAAATAGCAATCAGCCCCAGCATTTT.

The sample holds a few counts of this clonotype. In nucleotides, the CDR3 is TGTGCCAGCAGCTTAGATAGGTTTGGAGACAGCTTCATCGATGGCTACACCTTC. The encoded protein is CASSLDRFGDSFIDGYTF. The chain uses TRBV11-3 and TRBJ1-2; a weak D match, TRBD1 (5 bases). Per the germline V gene, CDR1 is SGHNT and CDR2 is YENEEA. The CDR3 sequence is 18 residues long. Trimming stripped 0 bases from V and 6 bases from J, with 23 bases between.

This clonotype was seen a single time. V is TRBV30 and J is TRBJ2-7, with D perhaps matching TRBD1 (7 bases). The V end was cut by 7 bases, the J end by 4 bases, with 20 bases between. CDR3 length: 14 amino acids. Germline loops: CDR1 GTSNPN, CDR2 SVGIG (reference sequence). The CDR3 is CAYDRDPGVYEQYF. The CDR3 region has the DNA TGTGCCTATGACAGGGACCCGGGGGTATACGAGCAGTACTTC.

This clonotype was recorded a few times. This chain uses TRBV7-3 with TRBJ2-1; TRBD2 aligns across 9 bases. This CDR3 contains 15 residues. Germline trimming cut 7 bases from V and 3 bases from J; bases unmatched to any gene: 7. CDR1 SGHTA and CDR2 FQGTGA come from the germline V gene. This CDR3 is CASTVSGGIYNEQFF. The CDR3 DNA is TGTGCCAGCACCGTCAGCGGGGGGATCTACAATGAGCAGTTCTTC.

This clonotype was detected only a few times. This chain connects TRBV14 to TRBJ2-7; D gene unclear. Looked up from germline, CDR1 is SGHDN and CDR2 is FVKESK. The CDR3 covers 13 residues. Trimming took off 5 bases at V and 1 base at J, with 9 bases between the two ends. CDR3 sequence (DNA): TGTGCCAGCAGCGGTCTGGAATCCTACGAGCAGTACTTC. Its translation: CASSGLESYEQYF.

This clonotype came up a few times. The CDR3 DNA reads as TGTGCCAGCGGTACAGGGCCCACCGGGGAGCTGTTTTTT. It translates to CASGTGPTGELFF. The chain carries TRBV28 and TRBJ2-2, with D possibly TRBD1 on 6 matching bases. V dropped 8 bases and J dropped 4 bases, with 11 bases sitting between them. The CDR3 runs 13 residues. The V gene's germline CDR1 is MDHEN and CDR2 SYDVKM.

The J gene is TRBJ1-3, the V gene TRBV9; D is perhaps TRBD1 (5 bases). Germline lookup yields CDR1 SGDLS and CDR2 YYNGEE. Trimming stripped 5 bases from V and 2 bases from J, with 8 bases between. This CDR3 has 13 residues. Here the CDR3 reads CASSKGAGNTIYF. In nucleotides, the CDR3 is TGTGCCAGCAGTAAAGGGGCTGGAAACACCATATATTTT. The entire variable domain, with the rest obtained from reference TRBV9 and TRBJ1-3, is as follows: DSGVTQTPKHLITATGQRVTLRCSPRSGDLSVYWYQQSLDQGLQFLIQYYNGEERAKGNILERFSAQQFPDLHSELNLSSLELGDSALYFCASSKGAGNTIYFGEGSWLTVV.

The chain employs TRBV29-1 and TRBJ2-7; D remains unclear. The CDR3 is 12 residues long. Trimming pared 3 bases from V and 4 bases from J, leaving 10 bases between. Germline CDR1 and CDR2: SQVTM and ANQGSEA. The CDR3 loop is CSVETHTYEQYF. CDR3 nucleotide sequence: TGCAGCGTTGAGACACACACGTACGAGCAGTACTTC.

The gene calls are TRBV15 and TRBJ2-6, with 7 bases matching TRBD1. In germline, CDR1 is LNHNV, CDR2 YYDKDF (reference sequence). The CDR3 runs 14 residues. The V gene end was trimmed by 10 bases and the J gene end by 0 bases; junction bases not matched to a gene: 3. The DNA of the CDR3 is TGTGCCATAGGACAGGACTCTGGGGCCAACGTCCTGACTTTC. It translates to CAIGQDSGANVLTF.

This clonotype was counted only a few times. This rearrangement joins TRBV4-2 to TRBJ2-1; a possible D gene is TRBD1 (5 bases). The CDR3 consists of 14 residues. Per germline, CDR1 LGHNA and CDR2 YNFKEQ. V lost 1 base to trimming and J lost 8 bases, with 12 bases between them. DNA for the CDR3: TGTGCCAGCAGCCAAGTCAGTAGGGGCGATGAGCAGTTCTTC. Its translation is CASSQVSRGDEQFF.

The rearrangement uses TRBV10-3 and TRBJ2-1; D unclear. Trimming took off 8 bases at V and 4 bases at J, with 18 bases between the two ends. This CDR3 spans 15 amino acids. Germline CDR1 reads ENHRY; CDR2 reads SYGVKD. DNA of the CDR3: TGTGCCATCCAATGGCACGACGTGGCGTACAATGAGCAGTTCTTC. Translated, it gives CAIQWHDVAYNEQFF.

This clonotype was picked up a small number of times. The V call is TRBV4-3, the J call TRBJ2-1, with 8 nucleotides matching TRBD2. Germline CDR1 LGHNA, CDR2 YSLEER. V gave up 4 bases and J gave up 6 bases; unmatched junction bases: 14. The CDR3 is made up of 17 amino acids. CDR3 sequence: CASSRTGGSGKANEQFF. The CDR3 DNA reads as TGCGCCAGCAGCCGGACCGGAGGTAGCGGGAAGGCCAATGAGCAGTTCTTC.

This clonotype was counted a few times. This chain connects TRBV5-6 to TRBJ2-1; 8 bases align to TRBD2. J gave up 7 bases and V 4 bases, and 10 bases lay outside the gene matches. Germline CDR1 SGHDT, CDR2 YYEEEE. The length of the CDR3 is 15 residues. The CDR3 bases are TGTGCCAGCAGCCCTGGGGCTAGCGGGTTTAATGAGCAGTTCTTC. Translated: CASSPGASGFNEQFF.

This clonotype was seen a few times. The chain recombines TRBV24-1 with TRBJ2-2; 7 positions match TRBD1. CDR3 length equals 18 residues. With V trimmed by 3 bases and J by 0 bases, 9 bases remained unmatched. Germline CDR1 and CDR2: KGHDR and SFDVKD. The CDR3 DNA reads TGTGCCACCAGTGATCCCGTGGGGACAGCTACGAACACCGGGGAGCTGTTTTTT. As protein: CATSDPVGTATNTGELFF.

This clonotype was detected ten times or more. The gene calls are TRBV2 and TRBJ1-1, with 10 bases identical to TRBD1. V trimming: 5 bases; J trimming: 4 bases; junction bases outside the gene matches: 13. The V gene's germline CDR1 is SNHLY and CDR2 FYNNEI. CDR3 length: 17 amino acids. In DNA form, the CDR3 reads TGTGCCAGCAGTAGCGCCGGGACAGGGGAGAGGGGCACTGAAGCTTTCTTT. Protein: CASSSAGTGERGTEAFF.